This entry features one TCR beta chain sequence. The antigen it recognizes is unknown. The junction shows a germline mismatch at one end, possibly a read error. This sample stems from a study of tumor and adjacent non-tumor tissue in lung cancer listed by TCRdb under 2018. Describing the broader study: Of the cohort, 11 to 12 patients had adenocarcinoma, 2 had squamous cell carcinoma and 1 had small cell lung cancer. The approximately 15 enrolled patients, of whom approximately ten were men and 5 were women, were aged 31 to 76 years and were diagnosed with TNM stage I to III disease. Sequencing produced more than 100,000,000 productive TCRbeta reads in total, an average of about 4 million reads per sample. Using bulk TCRbeta repertoires from around 15 lung cancer patients, the study set lung tumor tissue side by side with matched distant non-tumor lung tissue. For each patient, one tumor sample and one normal lung sample were taken, giving a few dozen paired specimens that underwent TCRbeta CDR3 sequencing.

What the authors observed across the whole study: Peripheral blood was not sequenced, so blood TCRbeta repertoires in these lung cancer patients were not examined. TCR diversity was significantly higher in younger patients, and greater tumor TCR diversity was associated with shorter overall survival and shorter disease-free survival. Only around 15 patients were included in the cohort, and the need for larger samples and more detailed clinical data was noted by the authors. In normal lung, the top 100 clones accounted for a significantly larger cumulative share of the repertoire than in tumor tissue. TCR diversity (inverse Simpson) was significantly higher in tumor than in normal lung tissue (approximately 400 vs 170, P = 0.0075, Mann-Whitney U test). The sequencing platform is not named in the methods, and unique molecular identifiers are not mentioned.

RNA was extracted from bulk unsorted tissue and checked for quality with a NanoDrop ND-1000 and an Agilent 2100. All donors had newly diagnosed lung cancer, had not received prior chemotherapy, and were admitted for thoracic surgery in China between August and November 2014. Patients who had received previous radiotherapy or chemotherapy, or who had another concurrent cancer, were excluded from the study. Surgical tissue pieces of roughly 1-2.2 cm3 were preserved in RNAlater solution and were kept at -80 degrees C until use. Library preparation employed multiplex PCR. Reads for this sample came from an Illumina HiSeq 2500. TCRbeta libraries were constructed through three rounds of nested PCR with primers (Table S4) according to protocols adapted from ARM-PCR. PCR products of 200-500 bp were gel-excised and purified with the QIAquick gel extraction kit before sequencing. As for the original processing: Reads were cleaned with Trimmomatic, merged with FLASH into complete CDR3 sequences, and assigned to V(D)J germline segments with MiTCR. Clonal diversity was calculated as the inverse Simpson's index using VDJtools. In-frame sequences lacking a premature stop codon were counted as productive reads. Using fastp trimming at Q25 and MiXCR clonotype assembly, TCRdb reanalyzed the public sequencing data and kept in-frame beta chains. One record per CDR3 amino acid sequence lists the most common genes and DNA. The V and J calls were not made by the authors but by TCRdb's processing. Across this sample there are about 200,000 distinct CDR3 sequences, with 70% to 75% seen only once. Of the sample, almost 25% falls within the top ten clones.

The germline V gene provides CDR1 MNHEY and CDR2 SVGEGT. The CDR3 covers 18 residues, taking in both the cysteine and the phenylalanine. The only DNA kept is the CDR3, 54 bases in frame from the first base. Here the chain combines TRBV6-2 or TRBV6-3 and TRBJ2-2; 8 middle bases align to TRBD2. The sample taken for sequencing was lung tumor tissue. This clonotype originated in a man in his sixties with non-small cell lung cancer. For the CDR3, the sequence is CASSTPGLVALNTGELFF. The sequenced DNA is TGTGCCAGCAGTACCCCGGGACTAGTGGCACTGAACACTGGGGAGCTGTTTTTT.